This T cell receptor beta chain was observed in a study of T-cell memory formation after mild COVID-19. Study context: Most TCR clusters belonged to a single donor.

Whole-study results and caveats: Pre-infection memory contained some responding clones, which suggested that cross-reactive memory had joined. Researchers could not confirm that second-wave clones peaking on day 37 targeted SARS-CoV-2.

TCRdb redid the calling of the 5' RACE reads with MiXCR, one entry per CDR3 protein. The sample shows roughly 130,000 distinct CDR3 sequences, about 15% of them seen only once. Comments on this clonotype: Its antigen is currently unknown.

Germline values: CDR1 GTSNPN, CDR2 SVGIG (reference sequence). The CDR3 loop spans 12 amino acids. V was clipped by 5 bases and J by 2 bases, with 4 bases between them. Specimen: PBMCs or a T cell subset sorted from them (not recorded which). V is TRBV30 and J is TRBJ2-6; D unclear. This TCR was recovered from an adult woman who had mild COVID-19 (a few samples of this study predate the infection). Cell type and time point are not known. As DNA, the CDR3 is TGTGCCTGGGAAACTGGGGCCAACGTCCTGACTTTC. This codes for CAWETGANVLTF.